The rows below give T cell receptor beta chains drawn from one sample of a study of blood T cell repertoires in COVID-19. Here immunoSEQ multiplex PCR was the method, and the copy in TCRdb shows in-frame clones only, minus some. The sample has 30,000 or so clones, approximately 88% seen once. Sequences were obtained from peripheral blood. Every receptor here comes from a man aged 60-69 years with COVID-19, enrolled during active disease. Each CDR3 is given with its conserved first and last residue. A D gene is named only where the DNA matches it firmly. The size of a clone is reported for some rows only, either as once, few or many, or as a class for expanded clones.

d_call	clone_size	v_call	j_call	cdr3_nt	cdr3_aa
-	-	TRBV6-1	TRBJ2-1	TGTGCCAGCAGTGAAGGACTAGACCTCCACAATGAGCAGTTCTTC	CASSEGLDLHNEQFF
TRBD1	-	TRBV7-2	TRBJ2-2	TGTGCCAGCAGCTCGGACAGGGTAACCGGGGAGCTGTTTTTT	CASSSDRVTGELFF
TRBD1	-	TRBV11-2	TRBJ2-2	TGTGCCAGCAGCTTAGGACAGGGGTGGTCCGGGGAGCTGTTTTTT	CASSLGQGWSGELFF
TRBD2	-	TRBV6-4	TRBJ2-3	TGTGCCAGCAGCGATACGGGGGAGCGGGGGGACACAGATACGCAGTATTTT	CASSDTGERGDTDTQYF
TRBD1	-	TRBV15	TRBJ1-5	TGTGCCACCAGCTCAAAGACCGGGACAGGGAGCAATCAGCCCCAGCATTTT	CATSSKTGTGSNQPQHF
-	few	TRBV4-3	TRBJ2-1	TGCGCCAGCAGCCAAGATTTCGGTGGTTCCTACAATGAGCAGTTCTTC	CASSQDFGGSYNEQFF
-	-	TRBV19	TRBJ1-3	TGTGCCAGCGAAGGGGACTTCTCTGGAAACACCATATATTTT	CASEGDFSGNTIYF
TRBD2	-	TRBV19	TRBJ2-7	TGTGCCAGTAGTACGGCCGGGACTAGCGGCCAGCGGGGCTACGAGCAGTACTTC	CASSTAGTSGQRGYEQYF
TRBD1	-	TRBV4-1	TRBJ2-3	TGCGCCAGCAGCCAAGATCGCGGGACAGGGCCAACAGATACGCAGTATTTT	CASSQDRGTGPTDTQYF
TRBD1	-	TRBV19	TRBJ2-1	TGTGCCAGTAGTCACGGACAGGGGACAAACAATGAGCAGTTCTTC	CASSHGQGTNNEQFF
TRBD1	-	TRBV27	TRBJ1-6	TGTGCCAGCAGTTCCGGACAGGGATGGTCACCCCTCCACTTT	CASSSGQGWSPLHF
TRBD2	-	TRBV11-2	TRBJ2-7	TGTGCCAGCAGCCCTAGCCCACTAGCGGGAGTAAGATACGAGCAGTACTTC	CASSPSPLAGVRYEQYF
-	-	TRBV19	TRBJ2-2	TGTGCCAGTAGTATGAGGGGGAGTCAAACCGGGGAGCTGTTTTTT	CASSMRGSQTGELFF
TRBD1	-	TRBV29-1	TRBJ2-1	TGCAGCGTAAGGGACAGGGGTGTCAGCGATGAGCAGTTCTTC	CSVRDRGVSDEQFF
TRBD2	-	TRBV28	TRBJ2-1	TGTGCCAGCAGTTTGGCTGGGGAGGGCGTTGAGCAGTTCTTC	CASSLAGEGVEQFF
TRBD2	-	TRBV28	TRBJ2-2	TGTGCCAGCAGTTTAGATGGGTTCTCAAGCGGGAGGGCCTCGAACACCGGGGAGCTGTTTTTT	CASSLDGFSSGRASNTGELFF
-	-	TRBV7-9	TRBJ2-3	TGTGCCAGCAGCCGCGAGGAGGAGGTCGGAAATACGCAGTATTTT	CASSREEEVGNTQYF
TRBD1	-	TRBV7-8	TRBJ1-4	TGTGCCAGCAGCTTAGCTCGAGGGACAGGCAATGAAAAACTGTTTTTT	CASSLARGTGNEKLFF
-	-	TRBV3-1/TRBV3-2	TRBJ1-2	TGTGCCAGCAGTGGCCAGGATAACTATGGCTACACCTTC	CASSGQDNYGYTF
TRBD1	-	TRBV11-2	TRBJ2-5	TGTGCCAGCAGCCCCACCGGGACAGGGCCTCGGAAGACCCAGTACTTC	CASSPTGTGPRKTQYF
-	once	TRBV19	TRBJ2-2	TGTGCCAGTAGTATAGGCCGGGGTAATGCGAACACCGGGGAGCTGTTTTTT	CASSIGRGNANTGELFF
TRBD1	few	TRBV19	TRBJ1-2	TGTGCCAGTAGTGCGACCGGGACAGGGGCTGGCTACACCTTC	CASSATGTGAGYTF
TRBD2	-	TRBV6-5	TRBJ2-1	TGTGCCAGCAGGACTAGCGGGAGGAAAAATGAGCAGTTCTTC	CASRTSGRKNEQFF
TRBD2	-	TRBV6-2/TRBV6-3	TRBJ2-1	TGTGCCAGCAGTTACGGGACCCCGGGGAGGGCGGAATACAATGAGCAGTTCTTC	CASSYGTPGRAEYNEQFF
TRBD1	-	TRBV18	TRBJ1-2	TGTGCCAGCTCCCAGGTACAGGGGACGCAAGATGGCTACACCTTC	CASSQVQGTQDGYTF
-	-	TRBV6-5	TRBJ1-1	TGTGCCAGCAGGGACCCGGGGACTGAAGCTTTCTTT	CASRDPGTEAFF
TRBD1	-	TRBV28	TRBJ1-3	TGTGCCAGCAGTTGGGACAGCACTCTCTCTGGAAACACCATATATTTT	CASSWDSTLSGNTIYF
-	-	TRBV5-6	TRBJ2-1	TGTGCCAGCAGCTTCTTACGGGGGAATGAGCAGTTCTTC	CASSFLRGNEQFF
TRBD2	-	TRBV7-9	TRBJ2-5	TGTGCCAGCAGCGGACTAGAGATGAAAGAGACCCAGTACTTC	CASSGLEMKETQYF
-	-	TRBV28	TRBJ2-5	TGTGCCAGCAGTTTAACCCCTATGTTGGAGGGACAGACCCAGTACTTC	CASSLTPMLEGQTQYF
-	-	TRBV3-1/TRBV3-2	TRBJ1-3	TGTGCCAGCAGCCAAATGGCTTCTGGAAACACCATATATTTT	CASSQMASGNTIYF
TRBD1	few	TRBV29-1	TRBJ1-2	TGCAGCGTCGACAGACAGGGAAACTATGGCTACACCTTC	CSVDRQGNYGYTF
TRBD1	-	TRBV2	TRBJ1-4	TGTGCCAGCAGTGCAGGGGGGCCAACTAATGAAAAACTGTTTTTT	CASSAGGPTNEKLFF
-	-	TRBV5-1	TRBJ1-5	TGCGCCAGCAGCTTGGTCGGCAATCAGCCCCAGCATTTT	CASSLVGNQPQHF
TRBD2	-	TRBV15	TRBJ2-1	TGTGCCACCAGCAGAGATATGGGACTAGCGAAGAATGAGCAGTTCTTC	CATSRDMGLAKNEQFF
TRBD2	-	TRBV19	TRBJ2-3	TGTGCCAGTAGCTCAACTAGCGGGAGCGGTGAGAGCACAGATACGCAGTATTTT	CASSSTSGSGESTDTQYF
-	-	TRBV2	TRBJ1-2	TGTGCCAGCAGCGCAGACAGCTATGGCTACACCTTC	CASSADSYGYTF
TRBD1	-	TRBV5-6	TRBJ2-2	TGTGCCAGCAGCTGGGGACAGGGGAACACCGGGGAGCTGTTTTTT	CASSWGQGNTGELFF
-	-	TRBV6-1	TRBJ2-1	TGTGCCAGCAGTGAAGAGGCGGGATTGGGCTACAATGAGCAGTTCTTC	CASSEEAGLGYNEQFF
-	-	TRBV14	TRBJ1-1	TGTGCCAGCAGCACCTGGGGGCGGAACACTGAAGCTTTCTTT	CASSTWGRNTEAFF
TRBD1	-	TRBV19	TRBJ2-7	TGTGCCAGTAGTCCCCTCCCCGGGACAGGGGTTAACGAGCAGTACTTC	CASSPLPGTGVNEQYF
-	-	TRBV28	TRBJ1-4	TGTGCCAGCATTCGTCAGGGAGGTGATGAAAAACTGTTTTTT	CASIRQGGDEKLFF
-	few	TRBV2	TRBJ1-5	TGTGCCAGCAGTACCGGGACTCCACAGCCCCAGCATTTT	CASSTGTPQPQHF